The 22 T cell receptor beta chains listed next were all sequenced from one sample in a study of HIV-infected patients and healthy controls. Roughly three months, about 14 weeks, into antiretroviral therapy, follow-up blood was collected. No cell fractionation was done, so the repertoire covers all unsorted peripheral blood T cells. 450 to 600 ng RNA was reverse transcribed with alpha and beta constant-region primers. Using multiplexing indices, alpha and beta chain libraries were generated apart by chain-specific third strand synthesis. TCRdb fed the 5' RACE reads into MiXCR, producing one record per CDR3 protein. This sample yields some 10,000 distinct CDR3 sequences, of which about 6.5% are seen a single time; 25% to 30% belongs to the top ten. The source material was blood, sampled during antiretroviral therapy. The receptors here all came from an adult with HIV infection. The donor label of this sample is uncertain.

The chain couples TRBV13 to TRBJ2-1, with a weak D call TRBD2 (5 bases). CDR1 is PRHDT and CDR2 is FYEKMQ in the germline V gene (reference sequence). V was trimmed by 5 bases and J by 8 bases, leaving 22 bases between them. The CDR3 length is 16 residues. The CDR3 here is CASSPSPGRRTDEQFF. CDR3 DNA: TGTGCCAGCAGCCCAAGCCCCGGGCGTCGGACTGATGAGCAGTTCTTC. The entire variable domain, with the rest obtained from reference TRBV13 and TRBJ2-1, is as follows: AAGVIQSPRHLIKEKRETATLKCYPIPRHDTVYWYQQGPGQDPQFLISFYEKMQSDKGSIPDRFSAQQFSDYHSELNMSSLELGDSALYFCASSPSPGRRTDEQFFGPGTRLTVL.

This clonotype was seen at least ten times. V and J are TRBV11-3 and TRBJ1-1; tentatively, D is TRBD1 (6 bases). The V end was cut by 1 base, the J end by 7 bases, with 13 bases between. The CDR3 runs to 14 residues. Germline V gene data show CDR1 as SGHNT and CDR2 as YENEEA. The CDR3 DNA follows: TGTGCCAGCAGCTTAGGACAGGACTATGGTGAAGCTTTCTTT. Translating gives CASSLGQDYGEAFF.

This clonotype was detected many times. This chain joins TRBV12-2 and TRBJ2-3; the table's D call, TRBD1, has no DNA check behind it. TRBV12-2 is a pseudogene locus. There are 17 residues in the CDR3. CDR3 sequence (DNA): TGTGCAAGTCGCTCCTGTAGGGGCCGTAGAAGAACAGATACGCAGTATTTT. It codes for CASRSCRGRRRTDTQYF.

This chain uses TRBV6-5 with TRBJ2-2, with a possible D match to TRBD2 (6 bases). Germline V gene data show CDR1 as MNHEY and CDR2 as SVGAGI. CDR3 length equals 14 residues. V was cut by 6 bases and J by 1 base, with 9 bases left in between. The CDR3 region has the DNA TGTGCCAGCAGCAACGGGGGGAACACCGGGGAGCTGTTTTTT. Encoded protein: CASSNGGNTGELFF.

This clonotype has ten or more counts. The chain employs TRBV12-3 or TRBV12-4 and TRBJ1-1; tentative D call: TRBD1 (5 bases). V lost 6 bases to trimming and J lost 2 bases, with 10 bases between them. This CDR3 contains 13 residues. The CDR3 DNA follows: TGTGCCAGCAGCGCGAGGGGAAACACTGAAGCTTTCTTT. Translation: CASSARGNTEAFF.

This clonotype is labeled medium-sized. The rearrangement links TRBV5-1 to TRBJ1-1; D gene ambiguous. The CDR3 totals 11 residues. Trimming removed 4 bases from V and 13 bases from J, with 14 bases in between. The V gene's germline CDR1 is SGHRS and CDR2 YFSETQ. CDR3 amino acids: CASSHEQIIFF. The CDR3 DNA reads TGCGCCAGCAGCCACGAACAGATAATTTTCTTT.

This clonotype was seen at least ten times. DNA of the CDR3: TGTGCCAGCAGCTTATCGGTCGACAAGTTGGCTTTCTTT. Encoded protein: CASSLSVDKLAFF. The chain combines TRBV7-2 with TRBJ1-1; no clear D gene. In germline, CDR1 is SGHTA, CDR2 FQGNSA. With 2 bases removed from V and 11 bases from J, the gap between germline ends came to 15 bases. This CDR3 spans 13 amino acids.

This clonotype showed up many times. The chain couples TRBV20-1 to TRBJ1-3; D possibly corresponds to TRBD1 (5 bases). Trimming left V 7 bases short and J 0 bases short, with 13 bases between. Germline values: CDR1 DFQATT, CDR2 SNEGSKA (reference sequence). This CDR3 contains 14 residues. The DNA of the CDR3 is TGCAGTGGTTTCGGGACGGCCTCTGGAAACACCATATATTTT. Its protein product is CSGFGTASGNTIYF.

This clonotype was observed many times. The rearrangement joins TRBV6-2 or TRBV6-3 to TRBJ2-7; 9 bases map to TRBD2. This CDR3 spans 17 amino acids. V shed 5 bases and J 2 bases; nucleotides not matched to a gene: 13. Per the germline V gene, CDR1 is MNHEY and CDR2 is SVGEGT. This CDR3 is CASSHPKAGGTAYEQYF. CDR3 DNA sequence: TGTGCCAGCAGTCATCCAAAAGCGGGGGGAACAGCCTACGAGCAGTACTTC.

This clonotype was detected many times. The V call is TRBV5-1, the J call TRBJ2-7; 10 nucleotides agree with TRBD1. In germline, CDR1 is SGHRS, CDR2 YFSETQ. Unmatched junction bases numbered 6, after V lost 3 bases and J lost 6 bases. This CDR3 spans 14 amino acids. The CDR3 here is CASSSGTGDREQYF. CDR3 in DNA: TGCGCCAGCAGCTCCGGGACAGGGGACCGCGAGCAGTACTTC.

This clonotype was seen ten or more times. The J gene is TRBJ2-5, the V gene TRBV18; perhaps TRBD1 as D (6 bases). The CDR3 extends over 16 amino acids. Germline V lookup: CDR1 KGHSH, CDR2 LQKENI. The germline V and J ends were trimmed by 1 base and 0 bases, with 12 bases remaining between them. The CDR3 is CASSPRRQAYQETQYF. CDR3 coding DNA: TGTGCCAGCTCACCACGGAGACAGGCCTACCAAGAGACCCAGTACTTC.

This clonotype was seen at least ten times. V and J are TRBV6-2 or TRBV6-3 and TRBJ1-1; D may be TRBD1 (5 bases). The germline V gene has CDR1 MNHEY and CDR2 SVGEGT. V lost 8 bases to trimming and J lost 0 bases, with 16 bases between them. The CDR3 totals 15 residues. The CDR3 loop is CASRSVGRVNTEAFF. CDR3 nucleotides: TGTGCCAGCCGCTCTGTCGGCAGGGTGAACACTGAAGCTTTCTTT.

The genes are TRBV12-3 or TRBV12-4 and TRBJ2-3; D unclear. The CDR3 is 17 residues long. V lost 3 bases to trimming and J lost 1 base, with 17 bases between them. The DNA for the CDR3 is TGTGCCAGCAGTTTTCCGGAAGGTAGTTCCCGCACAGATACGCAGTATTTT. It is translated as CASSFPEGSSRTDTQYF.

This clonotype was found many times. V gene TRBV20-1 combines with J gene TRBJ2-3, with D unresolved. Germline loops: CDR1 DFQATT, CDR2 SNEGSKA (reference sequence). V was pared by 0 bases and J by 14 bases, with 15 bases between. This CDR3 spans 12 amino acids. The CDR3 DNA is TGCAGTGCTAGAGACCAAACGGCTTTGCGGTATTTT. This translates into CSARDQTALRYF.

This clonotype was seen at least ten times. V gene TRBV3-1 combines with J gene TRBJ1-4; D is uncertain. The CDR3 runs to 15 residues. V shed 2 bases and J shed 0 bases, with 7 bases lying between them. CDR1 is LGHDT, CDR2 YNNKEL, per germline (reference sequence). In nucleotides, the CDR3 is TGTGCCAGCAGCCAATCGACTTCAACTAATGAAAAACTGTTTTTT. Translated, it gives CASSQSTSTNEKLFF.

This clonotype was counted many times. The chain uses TRBV20-1 and TRBJ2-7, with 7 bases matching TRBD1. V trimming: 5 bases; J trimming: 2 bases; junction bases outside the gene matches: 12. The CDR3 covers 15 residues. Germline-derived CDR1 and CDR2 are DFQATT and SNEGSKA (reference sequence). The CDR3 protein is CSAARGPTGTYEQYF. CDR3 DNA: TGCAGTGCTGCTCGAGGCCCGACAGGGACCTACGAGCAGTACTTC.

This clonotype was counted many times. The chain joins TRBV6-5 to TRBJ2-7; TRBD1 is a possible D gene (6 bases). Trimming stripped 8 bases from V and 3 bases from J, with 11 bases between. This CDR3 spans 12 amino acids. Germline V gene data show CDR1 as MNHEY and CDR2 as SVGAGI. The chain's CDR3 is CASAGANYEQYF. DNA of the CDR3: TGTGCCAGCGCAGGGGCGAACTACGAGCAGTACTTC.

This chain links TRBV5-1 with TRBJ2-7, with 7 bases that match TRBD2. The germline V gene encodes CDR1 SGHRS and CDR2 YFSETQ. V gave up 4 bases and J gave up 0 bases; unmatched junction bases: 7. This CDR3 has 15 amino acids. CDR3 sequence: CASSKSGVNSYEQYF. The DNA for the CDR3 is TGCGCCAGCAGCAAAAGCGGGGTTAACTCCTACGAGCAGTACTTC.

This clonotype showed up just a few times. This rearrangement joins TRBV12-3 or TRBV12-4 to TRBJ2-2; 8 bases match TRBD1. After removal of 6 bases from V and 1 base from J, the junction contained 4 bases not matched to a gene. The CDR3 loop spans 15 amino acids. The chain's CDR3 is CASRPGTGNTGELFF. The CDR3 DNA follows: TGTGCCAGCAGGCCCGGGACAGGGAACACCGGGGAGCTGTTTTTT.

This clonotype was recorded many times. The CDR3 protein is CASSSMGGRWDTEAFF. Written as DNA, the CDR3 is TGTGCCAGCAGCTCCATGGGGGGCAGGTGGGACACTGAAGCTTTCTTT. The chain combines TRBV11-2 with TRBJ1-1, with D maybe TRBD1 (6 bases). V shed 4 bases and J shed 3 bases, with 18 bases lying between them. CDR3 length: 16 amino acids. The V gene's germline CDR1 is SGHAT and CDR2 FQNNGV.

This clonotype was seen a few times. The rearrangement uses TRBV18 and TRBJ1-5; D is perhaps TRBD1 (5 bases). The CDR3 extends over 16 amino acids. Per the germline V gene, CDR1 is KGHSH and CDR2 is LQKENI. Trimming shortened V by 4 bases and J by 6 bases, and 19 bases separated the two germline ends. Here the CDR3 reads CASSLQGAGSTQPQHF. CDR3 sequence (DNA): TGTGCCAGCTCACTGCAGGGCGCAGGTAGTACTCAGCCCCAGCATTTT.

The chain is built from TRBV30 and TRBJ1-4; 10 bases align to TRBD1. The J segment lost 6 bases and the V segment lost 4 bases, leaving 5 bases of the junction unmatched. Germline V gives CDR1 GTSNPN, CDR2 SVGIG (reference sequence). The CDR3 runs to 14 residues. This CDR3 is CAWNTGTGDEKLFF. CDR3 coding DNA: TGTGCCTGGAATACTGGGACAGGGGATGAAAAACTGTTTTTT.